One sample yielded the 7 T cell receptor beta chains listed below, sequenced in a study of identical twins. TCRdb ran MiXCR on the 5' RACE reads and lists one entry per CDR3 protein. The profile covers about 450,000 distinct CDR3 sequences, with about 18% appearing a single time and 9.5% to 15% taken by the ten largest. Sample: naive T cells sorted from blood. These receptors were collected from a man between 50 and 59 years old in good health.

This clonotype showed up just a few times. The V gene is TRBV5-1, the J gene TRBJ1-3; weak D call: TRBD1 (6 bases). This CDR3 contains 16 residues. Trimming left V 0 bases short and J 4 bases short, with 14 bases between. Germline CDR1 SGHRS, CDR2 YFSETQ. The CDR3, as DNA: TGCGCCAGCAGCTTGGGGGACACCGGACTCGGAAACACCATATATTTT. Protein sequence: CASSLGDTGLGNTIYF.

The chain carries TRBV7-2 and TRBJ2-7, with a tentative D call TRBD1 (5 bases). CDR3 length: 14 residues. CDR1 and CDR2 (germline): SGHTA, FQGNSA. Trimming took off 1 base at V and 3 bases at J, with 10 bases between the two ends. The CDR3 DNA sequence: TGTGCCAGCAGCTTAGGCAGGGCCAACTACGAGCAGTACTTC. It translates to CASSLGRANYEQYF.

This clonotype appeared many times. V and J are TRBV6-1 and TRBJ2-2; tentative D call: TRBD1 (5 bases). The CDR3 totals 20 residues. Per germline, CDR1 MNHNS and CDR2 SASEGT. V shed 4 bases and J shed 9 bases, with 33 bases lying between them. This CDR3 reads CASSGPYSTGQGPWHRELFF. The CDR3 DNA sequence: TGTGCCAGCAGTGGCCCTTATTCGACGGGCCAGGGCCCGTGGCACCGGGAGCTGTTTTTT.

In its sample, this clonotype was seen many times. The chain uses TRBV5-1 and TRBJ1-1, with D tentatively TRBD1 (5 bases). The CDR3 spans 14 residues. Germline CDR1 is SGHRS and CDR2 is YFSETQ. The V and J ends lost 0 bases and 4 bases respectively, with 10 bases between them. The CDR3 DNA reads TGCGCCAGCAGCTTGGCCGGGGACGGCACTGAAGCTTTCTTT. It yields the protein CASSLAGDGTEAFF.

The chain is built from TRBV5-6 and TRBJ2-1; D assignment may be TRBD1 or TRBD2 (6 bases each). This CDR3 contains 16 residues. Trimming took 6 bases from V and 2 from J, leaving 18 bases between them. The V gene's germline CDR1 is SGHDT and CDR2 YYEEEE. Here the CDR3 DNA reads TGTGCCAGCACCCTGGGGGACGGGGGCCCCTACAATGAGCAGTTCTTC. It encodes CASTLGDGGPYNEQFF.

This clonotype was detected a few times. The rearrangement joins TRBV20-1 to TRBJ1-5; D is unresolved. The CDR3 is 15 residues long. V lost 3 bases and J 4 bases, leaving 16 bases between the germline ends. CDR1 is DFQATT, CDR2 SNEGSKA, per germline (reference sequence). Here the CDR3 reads CSASSPDSRNQPQHF. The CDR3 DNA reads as TGCAGTGCTAGTTCCCCGGACTCAAGAAATCAGCCCCAGCATTTT.

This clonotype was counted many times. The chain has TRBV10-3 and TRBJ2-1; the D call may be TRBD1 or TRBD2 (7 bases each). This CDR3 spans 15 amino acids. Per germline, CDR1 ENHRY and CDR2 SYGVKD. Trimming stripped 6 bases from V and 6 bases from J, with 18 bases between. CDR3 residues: CAIRRETGRSNEQFF. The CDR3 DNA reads TGTGCCATCAGGCGGGAGACAGGGAGAAGCAATGAGCAGTTCTTC.